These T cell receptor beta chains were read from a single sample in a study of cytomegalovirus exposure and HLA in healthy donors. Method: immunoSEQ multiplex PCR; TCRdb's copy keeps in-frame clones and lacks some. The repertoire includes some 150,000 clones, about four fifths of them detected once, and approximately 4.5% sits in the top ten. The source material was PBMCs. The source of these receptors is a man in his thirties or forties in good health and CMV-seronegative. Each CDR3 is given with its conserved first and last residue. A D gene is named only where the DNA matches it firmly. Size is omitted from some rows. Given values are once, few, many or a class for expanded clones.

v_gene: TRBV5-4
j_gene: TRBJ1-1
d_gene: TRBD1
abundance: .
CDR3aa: CASSWDRGGTEAFF
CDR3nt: TGTGCCAGCAGCTGGGACAGGGGGGGCACTGAAGCTTTCTTT

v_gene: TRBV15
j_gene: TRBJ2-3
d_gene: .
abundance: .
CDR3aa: CATSRDSVPDTQYF
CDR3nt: TGTGCCACCAGCAGAGATTCCGTCCCAGATACGCAGTATTTT

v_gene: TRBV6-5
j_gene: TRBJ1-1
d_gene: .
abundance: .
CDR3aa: CASSSPPTGNTEAFF
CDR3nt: TGTGCCAGCAGTTCTCCGCCGACAGGGAACACTGAAGCTTTCTTT

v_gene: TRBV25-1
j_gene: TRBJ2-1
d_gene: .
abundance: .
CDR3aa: CASSDVGQSYNEQFF
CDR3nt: TGCGCCAGCAGTGATGTTGGACAGAGCTACAATGAGCAGTTCTTC

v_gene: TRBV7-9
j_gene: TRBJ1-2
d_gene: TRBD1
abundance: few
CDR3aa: CASSLGITQGNYGYTF
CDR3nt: TGTGCCAGCAGCTTAGGCATTACACAGGGGAACTATGGCTACACCTTC

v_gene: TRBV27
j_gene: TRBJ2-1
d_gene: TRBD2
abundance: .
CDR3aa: CASSLGTSGVGNEQFF
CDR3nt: TGTGCCAGCAGTTTGGGGACTAGCGGTGTGGGCAATGAGCAGTTCTTC

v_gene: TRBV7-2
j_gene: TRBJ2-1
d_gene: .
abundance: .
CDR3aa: CASSSTTSVRGPYNEQFF
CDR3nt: TGTGCCAGCAGCTCAACTACGTCGGTCCGGGGTCCCTACAATGAGCAGTTCTTC

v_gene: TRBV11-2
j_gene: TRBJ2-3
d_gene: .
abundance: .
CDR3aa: CASSHRPTDTQYF
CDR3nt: TGTGCCAGCAGCCACAGGCCCACAGATACGCAGTATTTT

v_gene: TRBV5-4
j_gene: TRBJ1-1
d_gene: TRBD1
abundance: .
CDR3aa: CASSYDRGNTEAFF
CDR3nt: TGTGCCAGCAGCTACGACAGGGGTAACACTGAAGCTTTCTTT

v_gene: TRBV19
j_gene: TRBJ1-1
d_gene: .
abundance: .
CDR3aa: CASSIGGITGEAFF
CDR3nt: TGTGCCAGTAGTATCGGTGGCATAACGGGGGAAGCTTTCTTT

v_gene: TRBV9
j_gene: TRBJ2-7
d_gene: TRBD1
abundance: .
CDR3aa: CASSNNRGESGTGEWEQYF
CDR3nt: TGTGCCAGCAGCAACAACCGAGGGGAATCCGGGACAGGGGAGTGGGAGCAGTACTTC

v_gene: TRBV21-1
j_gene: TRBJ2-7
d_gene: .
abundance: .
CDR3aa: CASPEREYEQYF
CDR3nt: TGTGCCAGCCCGGAGAGGGAGTACGAGCAGTACTTC

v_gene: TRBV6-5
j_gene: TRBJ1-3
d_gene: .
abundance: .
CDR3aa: CASRQRTVRGNTIYF
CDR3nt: TGTGCCAGCCGCCAAAGGACAGTCCGTGGAAACACCATATATTTT

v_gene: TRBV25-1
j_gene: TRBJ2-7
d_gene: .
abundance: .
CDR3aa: CASSERRDEQYF
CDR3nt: TGTGCCAGCAGTGAACGCAGGGACGAGCAGTACTTC

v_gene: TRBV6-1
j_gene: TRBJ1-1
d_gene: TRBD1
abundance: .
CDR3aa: CASSTGGAGNTEAFF
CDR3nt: TGTGCCAGCAGCACAGGGGGCGCCGGGAACACTGAAGCTTTCTTT

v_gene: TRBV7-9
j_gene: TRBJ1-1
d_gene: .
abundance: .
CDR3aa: CASNPQGGGDTEAFF
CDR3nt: TGTGCCAGCAATCCCCAGGGCGGGGGAGACACTGAAGCTTTCTTT

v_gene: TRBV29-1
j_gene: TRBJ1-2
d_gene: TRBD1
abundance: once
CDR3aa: CSAPDRAGPGYTF
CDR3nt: TGCAGCGCCCCGGACAGGGCGGGACCTGGCTACACCTTC

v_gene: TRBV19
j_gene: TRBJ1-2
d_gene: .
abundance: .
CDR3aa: CASSTPGSHYGYTF
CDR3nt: TGTGCCAGTAGTACCCCCGGGAGTCACTATGGCTACACCTTC

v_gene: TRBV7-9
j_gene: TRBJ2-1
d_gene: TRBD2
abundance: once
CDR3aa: CASSSRRGGSNEQFF
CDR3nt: TGTGCCAGCAGCTCTAGGCGGGGAGGGAGCAATGAGCAGTTCTTC

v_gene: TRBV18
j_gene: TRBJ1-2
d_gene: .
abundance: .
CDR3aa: CASSPPNRSEGYTF
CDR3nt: TGTGCCAGCTCACCACCGAACAGATCGGAAGGCTACACCTTC

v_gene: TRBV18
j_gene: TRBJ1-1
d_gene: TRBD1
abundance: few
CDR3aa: CASSPGQGRWDEAFF
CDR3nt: TGTGCCAGCTCGCCGGGACAGGGGAGGTGGGATGAAGCTTTCTTT

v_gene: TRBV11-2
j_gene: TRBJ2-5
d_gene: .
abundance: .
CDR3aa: CASSTSGAGSETQYF
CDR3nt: TGTGCCAGCAGCACGTCAGGGGCAGGTTCAGAGACCCAGTACTTC

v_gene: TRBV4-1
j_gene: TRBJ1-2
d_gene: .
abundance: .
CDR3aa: CASSQEVTANYGYTF
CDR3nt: TGCGCCAGCAGCCAAGAGGTGACAGCTAACTATGGCTACACCTTC

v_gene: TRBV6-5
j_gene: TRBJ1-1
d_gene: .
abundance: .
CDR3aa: CASSPPGGTNTEAFF
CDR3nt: TGTGCCAGCAGTCCCCCGGGAGGGACGAACACTGAAGCTTTCTTT

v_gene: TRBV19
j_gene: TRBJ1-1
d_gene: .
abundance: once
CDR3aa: CASKEKRETEAFF
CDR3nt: TGTGCCAGTAAAGAAAAGAGGGAAACTGAAGCTTTCTTT